One sample yielded the 11 T cell receptor beta chains listed below, sequenced in a study of blood T cells in healthy people across ages. PCR was performed a second time for roughly 7 to 12 cycles using a sample-barcoded 5' primer and a J-beta primer mix. TCRdb re-called the 5' RACE reads through MiXCR, storing one row per CDR3 protein. The repertoire holds about 1.1 million distinct CDR3 sequences, with about two fifths as singletons. The specimen sequenced was blood. These receptors were taken from a man between 18 and 35 years old in good health.

V is TRBV7-9 and J is TRBJ1-1; 8 bases agree with TRBD1. V shed 1 base and J 3 bases; nucleotides not matched to a gene: 4. This CDR3 region has 15 residues. Germline V CDR1 and CDR2: SEHNR, FQNEAQ (reference sequence). The CDR3 bases are TGTGCCAGCAGCTTAGGGACAGGGTGGGACACTGAAGCTTTCTTT. Its translation: CASSLGTGWDTEAFF.

The chain has TRBV2 and TRBJ1-6; 7 bases agree with TRBD1. CDR3 length: 17 amino acids. The germline CDR1 and CDR2 sequences are SNHLY and FYNNEI. V gave up 6 bases and J gave up 0 bases; unmatched junction bases: 8. CDR3 nucleotide sequence: TGTGCCAGCAGACGGGACAGAGCCTCCTCCTATAATTCACCCCTCCACTTT. Amino acid sequence: CASRRDRASSYNSPLHF.

This chain joins TRBV7-9 and TRBJ1-6; D is possibly TRBD1 (5 bases). Trimming took off 1 base at V and 7 bases at J, with 8 bases between the two ends. The CDR3 has 14 residues. Looked up from germline, CDR1 is SEHNR and CDR2 is FQNEAQ (reference sequence). The CDR3 sequence: CASSLEGVNSPLHF. CDR3 sequence (DNA): TGTGCCAGCAGCTTAGAAGGGGTAAATTCACCCCTCCACTTT.

This chain connects TRBV6-6 to TRBJ1-4; D is ambiguous. This CDR3 contains 12 residues. With 2 bases removed from V and 7 bases from J, the gap between germline ends came to 5 bases. Germline lookup yields CDR1 MNHNY and CDR2 SVGAGI (reference sequence). CDR3 in DNA: TGTGCCAGCAGTTACAGGGCTGAAAAACTGTTTTTT. Protein product: CASSYRAEKLFF.

This clonotype was counted only a few times. J is TRBJ2-3 and V is TRBV5-6, with D possibly matching TRBD2 (6 bases). This CDR3 has 14 amino acids. Trimming shortened V by 1 base and J by 5 bases, and 11 bases separated the two germline ends. Germline values: CDR1 SGHDT, CDR2 YYEEEE. CDR3 sequence reads: CASSLWAGRDTQYF. The DNA of the CDR3 is TGTGCCAGCAGCTTGTGGGCGGGAAGAGATACGCAGTATTTT.

The CDR3: CASSSMSTGVLIGTEAFF. Here the CDR3 DNA reads TGTGCCAGCAGCTCGATGAGTACAGGGGTTTTGATTGGCACTGAAGCTTTCTTT. The chain is built from TRBV9 and TRBJ1-1, with 7 nucleotides matching TRBD1. After removal of 4 bases from V and 4 bases from J, the junction contained 19 bases not matched to a gene. This CDR3 is built from 18 residues. CDR1 and CDR2 (germline): SGDLS, YYNGEE.

Comments on this clonotype: A junction boundary mismatches the germline segment, possibly from a read error. The chain employs TRBV5-1 and TRBJ1-5; D unresolved. The germline CDR1 and CDR2 sequences are SGHRS and YFSETQ. CDR3 size: 14 residues. This chain's CDR3 is CAISVGEPGQPQHF. The CDR3 nucleotides read TGCGCCATCAGCGTTGGAGAACCGGGACAGCCCCAGCATTTT.

This clonotype occurred a few times. This chain uses TRBV7-9 with TRBJ1-2; D remains unclear. Germline CDR1 and CDR2: SEHNR and FQNEAQ (reference sequence). This CDR3 is built from 15 residues. Between the trimmed V and J ends, which lost 5 bases and 5 bases, there was a span of 18 bases. The CDR3 DNA reads TGTGCCAGCAGCGTTTCCCTGGGAGGCCTATATGGCTACACCTTC. It codes for CASSVSLGGLYGYTF.

This clonotype occurred many times. J is TRBJ2-2 and V is TRBV4-3; the match to TRBD1 covers 8 bases. This CDR3 has 20 amino acids. V gave up 0 bases and J gave up 2 bases; unmatched junction bases: 14. Germline V lookup: CDR1 LGHNA, CDR2 YSLEER. In DNA, the CDR3 is TGCGCCAGCAGCCAAGACCTGTTCGGGACAGGACGAAGTAACACCGGGGAGCTGTTTTTT. Its translation: CASSQDLFGTGRSNTGELFF.

The gene calls are TRBV20-1 and TRBJ1-6; D gene ambiguous. V was cut by 0 bases and J by 9 bases, with 15 bases left in between. The CDR3 runs to 15 residues. CDR1 is DFQATT, CDR2 SNEGSKA, per germline (reference sequence). The CDR3 here is CSARDRRTTSSPLHF. The DNA of the CDR3 is TGCAGTGCTAGAGATCGTAGGACGACTAGTTCACCCCTCCACTTT.

The chain combines TRBV3-1 with TRBJ2-7; TRBD2 is a possible D gene (5 bases). The V end lost 5 bases, the J end lost 7 bases, and 15 bases lay between the germline ends. The CDR3 runs to 13 residues. The germline V gene has CDR1 LGHDT and CDR2 YNNKEL (reference sequence). CDR3 sequence reads: CASSINREYEQYF. The CDR3 bases are TGTGCCAGCAGCATTAATAGGGAGTATGAGCAGTACTTC.